These 8 T cell receptor beta chains were sequenced from one sample in a study of T cell changes during pregnancy in multiple sclerosis. This table comes from immunoSEQ multiplex PCR, and its TCRdb copy is limited to in-frame clones, with some not included. The data contain about 41,000 clones, 80% to 90% of them singletons. This sample comprised CD4+ T cells from peripheral blood mononuclear cells, obtained in the first trimester of pregnancy. These receptor sequences come from a female donor with multiple sclerosis, enrolled in a pregnancy study.

The V call is TRBV19, the J call TRBJ2-7; TRBD1 is a possible D gene (6 bases). The germline CDR1 and CDR2 sequences are LNHDA and SQIVND (reference sequence). V was cut by 5 bases and J by 2 bases, with 16 bases left in between. This CDR3 has 15 residues. In DNA form, the CDR3 reads TGTGCCAGTAGTCCCCAGGGGACGCCTACCTACGAGCAGTACTTC. Amino acids: CASSPQGTPTYEQYF.

This clone came up a few times. The gene calls are TRBV11-3 and TRBJ2-1; D may be TRBD1 (6 bases). Germline-derived CDR1 and CDR2 are SGHNT and YENEEA. V was clipped by 4 bases and J by 5 bases, with 18 bases between them. The length of the CDR3 is 16 residues. DNA for the CDR3: TGTGCCAGCAGCTCCGTACAGGGAAAGATGGACAATGAGCAGTTCTTC. It translates to CASSSVQGKMDNEQFF.

The sample holds many counts of this clone. This chain joins TRBV15 and TRBJ2-3, with 7 bases lining up with TRBD1. Germline CDR1 LNHNV, CDR2 YYDKDF (reference sequence). There are 14 residues in the CDR3. Trimming at V came to 5 bases and at J to 6 bases, leaving 8 bases not matched to a gene. Written as DNA, the CDR3 is TGTGCCACCAGCCTTATGAGGGGGCGGGATACGCAGTATTTT. Protein product: CATSLMRGRDTQYF.

This clone occurred a few times. The V and J genes are TRBV5-4 and TRBJ2-3; tentative D call: TRBD2 (6 bases). The CDR3 is made up of 14 amino acids. Trimming removed 4 bases at V and 3 bases at J, with 12 bases between. Germline CDR1 and CDR2: SGHNT and YYREEE (reference sequence). DNA of the CDR3: TGTGCCAGCAGCCCAGCGGGTATAACAGATACGCAGTATTTT. Encoded protein: CASSPAGITDTQYF.

The V call is TRBV29-1, the J call TRBJ1-1; maybe TRBD1 (6 bases). The CDR3 has 14 amino acids. V lost 6 bases to trimming and J lost 6 bases, with 20 bases between them. CDR1 and CDR2 (germline): SQVTM, ANQGSEA. The CDR3 nucleotides are TGCAGCGTCTCAAAGGGGGGGAGTATGGCTGAAGCTTTCTTT. Translated, it gives CSVSKGGSMAEAFF.

The V and J genes are TRBV28 and TRBJ1-3; D call uncertain. V was cut by 6 bases and J by 3 bases, with 6 bases left in between. The CDR3 spans 12 residues. Germline values: CDR1 MDHEN, CDR2 SYDVKM. The CDR3 nucleotides are TGTGCCAGCAGCCCCGTTGGAAACACCATATATTTT. As protein: CASSPVGNTIYF.

The V call is TRBV6-5, the J call TRBJ2-7; 11 bases agree with TRBD1. The trim removed 7 bases at V and 7 bases at J, leaving 12 bases unmatched. CDR3 size: 15 residues. The germline V gene has CDR1 MNHEY and CDR2 SVGAGI. The CDR3 DNA reads TGTGCCAGCAAGGCCCAAGGGACAGGGGGAAGTGAGCAGTACTTC. Protein: CASKAQGTGGSEQYF.

This chain connects TRBV5-1 to TRBJ1-1; the D gene is possibly TRBD1 (5 bases). The germline V gene has CDR1 SGHRS and CDR2 YFSETQ. Trimming stripped 4 bases from V and 1 base from J, with 8 bases between. CDR3 length: 13 residues. CDR3 nucleotides: TGCGCCAGCAGCGACAGCCCGAACACTGAAGCTTTCTTT. Amino acid sequence: CASSDSPNTEAFF.